This T cell receptor beta chain was identified during a study of T cells in Graves' hyperthyroidism and ophthalmopathy (dated by TCRdb to about 2019). The study in broad terms: Peripheral blood was collected at initial diagnosis, before any treatment. To identify TCR V-J signatures that set the groups apart, the researchers used a discovery cohort of about a hundred patients, made up of 40 to 45 with Graves' ophthalmopathy and around 58 with stable Graves' hyperthyroidism. An independent validation cohort of around 19 hyperthyroidism patients and approximately 17 patients who later progressed to ophthalmopathy tested prospective prediction of ophthalmopathy. The 100 discovery patients were divided at random into training and test sets in a 7:3 ratio. In addition, the study compared T-cell repertoires in thyroid tissue and in blood from five to seven Graves' hyperthyroidism patients. Following sampling, methimazole starting at 30 mg daily was given to hyperthyroidism patients, and high-dose intravenous methylprednisolone was given to ophthalmopathy patients. TCR Vbeta CDR3 sequencing of approximately 140 peripheral blood samples (approximately 44 ophthalmopathy, 70 to 85 hyperthyroidism and approximately 17 progressor patients) is reported in the paper.

This clonotype was seen more than once but under ten times. Its antigen is still unknown. One base away there is no much larger clone; base qualities are not given. Moderately to severely active disease, a Clinical Activity Score of at least 3, a NOSPECS grade of at least 4, and a duration under 3 months were present in ophthalmopathy patients. The study excluded patients with uncontrolled infections, other autoimmune diseases, pregnancy or lactation. Clinical symptoms, serum thyroxine and TRAb, thyroid ultrasound, and orbital computed tomography formed the basis for the diagnoses. PBMCs were isolated from 10 ml of fresh peripheral blood by Ficoll-Paque density gradient centrifugation. Total RNA was extracted using Trizol reagent, and RNA quality was assessed on an Agilent 2100 Bioanalyzer. TCR beta CDR3 regions were amplified from RNA transcripts. A first-round RT-PCR of the TCR CDR3 used the HTBI primer set with the Qiagen OneStep RT-PCR kit. A second multiplex PCR round built the libraries, followed by size selection and purification. Libraries were sequenced paired-end with 100 bp reads on an Illumina HiSeq2000. The paper's processing steps were these. SOAPnuke was used to process the raw data, throwing out any read that contained adapters or uncalled bases, had a mean Phred below 15, or lacked an exact constant-primer or identifier match. COPE v1.2.5 was used to merge high-quality paired reads, and clonotypes were defined as unique nucleotide sequences. MiTCR v1.1 was used to align the clonotypes against IMGT TRBV, TRBD and TRBJ reference segments. Only V-J combinations with frequency above 0.0001, covering 99.2% of repertoires, were analysed. The TCS score was defined as F50 (clonal expansion) divided by E x V (chaos), with BLOSUM62-based TCRdist calculated between CDR3 peptides within each V-J. Welch's t-statistics and random forest reduced roughly 500 V-J features to 10 to 15, which were used in a naive Bayes classifier (R e1071). TCRdb took the public reads, trimmed them with fastp at Q25, ran MiXCR for clone calling and kept in-frame beta chains. CDR3 protein sequences are deduplicated, and each keeps its most common genes and DNA. The V and J calls follow TCRdb's processing rather than the paper's. This sample holds 500,000 or so distinct CDR3 sequences; 15% to 20% were observed only once. Clones ranked in the top ten supply around 32% of the sample.

Results and caveats for the whole study, not just this receptor: Ophthalmopathy was separated from stable hyperthyroidism by a 13 V-J signature model, with approximately 90% sensitivity and roughly 81% specificity obtained in cross-validation and 80%/75% obtained in testing. In validation, the model predicted progression to ophthalmopathy with roughly 70% sensitivity and 72.22% specificity, a median of 6.5 months before onset. Most expanded thyroid clonotypes (frequency above 0.001) were also found in blood, which suggests that blood repertoires may mirror thyroid immune responses. No statistical method was used to fix the sample size in advance, and group allocation was not hidden from the investigators.

The germline V gene supplies CDR1 SGHTA and CDR2 FQGNSA. Between the V and J ends, shortened by 6 bases and 2 bases respectively, the junction contains 17 bases. Measured from the cysteine to the phenylalanine, the CDR3 is 15 residues long. Just the 45-base CDR3 DNA is kept, in frame starting at base 1. The clonotype originates from a woman younger than 45 with Graves' ophthalmopathy. The rearranged chain carries TRBV7-2 and TRBJ2-7; TRBD2 is possibly the D segment (6 matching bases). Sequencing was done on a sample of blood. Read as DNA, the sequence is TGTGCCAGCAGAAAAGGAGCAGGGACTCCCTACGAGCAGTACTTC. The translation is CASRKGAGTPYEQYF.